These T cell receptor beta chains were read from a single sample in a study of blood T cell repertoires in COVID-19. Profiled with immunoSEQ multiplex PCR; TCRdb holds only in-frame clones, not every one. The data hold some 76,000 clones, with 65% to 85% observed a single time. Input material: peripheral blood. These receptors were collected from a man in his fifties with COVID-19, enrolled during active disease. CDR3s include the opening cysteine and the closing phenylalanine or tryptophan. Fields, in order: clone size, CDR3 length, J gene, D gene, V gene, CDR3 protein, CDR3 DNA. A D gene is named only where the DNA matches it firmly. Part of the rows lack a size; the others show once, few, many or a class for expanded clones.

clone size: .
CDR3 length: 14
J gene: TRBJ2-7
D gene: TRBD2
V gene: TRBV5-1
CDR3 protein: CASSLVSGSYEQYF
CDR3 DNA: TGCGCCAGCAGCTTGGTTAGCGGGAGCTACGAGCAGTACTTC

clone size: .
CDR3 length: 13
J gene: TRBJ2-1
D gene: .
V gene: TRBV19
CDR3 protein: CASSIGTYNEQFF
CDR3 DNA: TGTGCCAGTAGTATCGGGACCTACAATGAGCAGTTCTTC

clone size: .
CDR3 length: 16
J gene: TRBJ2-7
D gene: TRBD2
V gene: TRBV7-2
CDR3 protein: CASSLSSGRAVYEQYF
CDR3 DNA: TGTGCCAGCAGCTTGAGTAGCGGGAGGGCCGTGTACGAGCAGTACTTC

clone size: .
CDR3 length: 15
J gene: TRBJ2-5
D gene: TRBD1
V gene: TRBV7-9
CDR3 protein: CASSEVGTVQETQYF
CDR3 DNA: TGTGCCAGCAGCGAGGTAGGGACAGTCCAAGAGACCCAGTACTTC

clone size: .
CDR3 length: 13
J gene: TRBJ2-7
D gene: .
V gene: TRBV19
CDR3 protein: CASSSTSSHEQYF
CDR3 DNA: TGTGCCAGTAGTTCCACTAGTTCCCACGAGCAGTACTTC

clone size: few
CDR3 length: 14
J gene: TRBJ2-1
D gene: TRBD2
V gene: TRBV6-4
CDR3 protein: CASSPGGDYNEQFF
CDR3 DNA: TGTGCCAGCAGTCCCGGGGGGGACTACAATGAGCAGTTCTTC

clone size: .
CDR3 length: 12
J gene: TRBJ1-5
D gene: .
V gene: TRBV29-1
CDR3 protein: CSVGGNNQPQHF
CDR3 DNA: TGCAGCGTCGGGGGGAACAATCAGCCCCAGCATTTT

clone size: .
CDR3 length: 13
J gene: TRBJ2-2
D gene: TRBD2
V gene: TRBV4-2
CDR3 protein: CASSEGLAGELFF
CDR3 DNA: TGTGCCAGCAGCGAGGGACTAGCCGGGGAGCTGTTTTTT

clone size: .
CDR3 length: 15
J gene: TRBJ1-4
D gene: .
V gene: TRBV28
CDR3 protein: CASTPAQIDYEKLFF
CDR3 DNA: TGTGCCAGCACCCCCGCACAAATCGACTATGAAAAACTGTTTTTT

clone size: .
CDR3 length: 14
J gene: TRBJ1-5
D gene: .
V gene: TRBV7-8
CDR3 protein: CASSFRGVGQPQHF
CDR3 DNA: TGTGCCAGCAGCTTCCGGGGGGTCGGTCAGCCCCAGCATTTT

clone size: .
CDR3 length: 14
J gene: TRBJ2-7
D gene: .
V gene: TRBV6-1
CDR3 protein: CASSEALQGREQYF
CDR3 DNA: TGTGCCAGCAGTGAAGCGCTTCAGGGCAGGGAGCAGTACTTC

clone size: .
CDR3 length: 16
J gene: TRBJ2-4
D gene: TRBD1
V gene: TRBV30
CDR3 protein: CAWSPDRVGDKNIQYF
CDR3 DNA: TGTGCCTGGAGTCCCGACAGGGTCGGAGACAAAAACATTCAGTACTTC

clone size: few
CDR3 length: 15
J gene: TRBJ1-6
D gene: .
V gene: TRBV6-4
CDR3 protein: CASSDRGSYNSPLHF
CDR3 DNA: TGTGCCAGCAGTGACAGGGGTTCCTATAATTCACCCCTCCACTTT

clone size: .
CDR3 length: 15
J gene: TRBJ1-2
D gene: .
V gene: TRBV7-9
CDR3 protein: CASSPTVQGSYGYTF
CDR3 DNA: TGTGCCAGCAGCCCTACGGTCCAGGGTTCCTATGGCTACACCTTC

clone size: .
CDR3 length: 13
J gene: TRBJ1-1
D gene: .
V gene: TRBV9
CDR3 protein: CASSVQGYTEAFF
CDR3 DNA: TGTGCCAGCAGCGTACAGGGGTACACTGAAGCTTTCTTT

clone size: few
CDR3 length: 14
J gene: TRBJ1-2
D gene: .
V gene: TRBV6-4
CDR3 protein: CASSEGQGRYGYTF
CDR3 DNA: TGTGCCAGCAGTGAAGGGCAGGGGCGTTATGGCTACACCTTC

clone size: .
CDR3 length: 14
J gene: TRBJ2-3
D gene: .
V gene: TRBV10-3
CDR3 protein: CAIREGGREDTQYF
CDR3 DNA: TGTGCCATCAGAGAAGGGGGGAGGGAAGATACGCAGTATTTT

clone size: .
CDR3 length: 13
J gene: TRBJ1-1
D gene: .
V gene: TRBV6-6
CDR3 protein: CASSSTMNTEAFF
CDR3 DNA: TGTGCCAGCAGCAGTACTATGAACACTGAAGCTTTCTTT

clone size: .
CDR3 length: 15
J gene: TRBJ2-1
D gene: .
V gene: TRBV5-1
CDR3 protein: CASSPREGGGNEQFF
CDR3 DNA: TGCGCCAGCAGCCCCCGGGAAGGGGGTGGAAATGAGCAGTTCTTC

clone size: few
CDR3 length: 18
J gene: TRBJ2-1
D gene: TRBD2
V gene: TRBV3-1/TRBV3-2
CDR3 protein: CASSQERLAGSSYNEQFF
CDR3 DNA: TGTGCCAGCAGCCAAGAGCGGCTAGCGGGGTCCTCCTACAATGAGCAGTTCTTC

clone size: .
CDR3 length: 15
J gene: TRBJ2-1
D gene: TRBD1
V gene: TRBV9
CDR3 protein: CASSVLGQGYNEQFF
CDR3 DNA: TGTGCCAGCAGCGTACTCGGACAGGGATACAATGAGCAGTTCTTC

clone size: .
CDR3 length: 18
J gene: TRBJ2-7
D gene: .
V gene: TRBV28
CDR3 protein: CASRGEVGRGPVRHEQYF
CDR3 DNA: TGTGCCAGCCGAGGGGAGGTTGGAAGGGGCCCCGTAAGGCACGAGCAGTACTTC

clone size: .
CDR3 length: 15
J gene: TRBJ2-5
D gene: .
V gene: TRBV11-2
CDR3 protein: CASSLAGGREETQYF
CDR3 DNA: TGTGCCAGCAGCTTAGCCGGTGGCAGGGAAGAGACCCAGTACTTC

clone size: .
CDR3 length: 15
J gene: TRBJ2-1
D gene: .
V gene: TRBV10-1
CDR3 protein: CASSEPFGLYNEQFF
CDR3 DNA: TGCGCCAGCAGTGAACCTTTTGGACTCTACAATGAGCAGTTCTTC

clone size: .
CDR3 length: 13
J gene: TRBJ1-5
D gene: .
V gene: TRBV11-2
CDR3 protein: CASSTTGLMPQHF
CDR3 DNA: TGTGCCAGCAGCACTACAGGTTTAATGCCCCAGCATTTT

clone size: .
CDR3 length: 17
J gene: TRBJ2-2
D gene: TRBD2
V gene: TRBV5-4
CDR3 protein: CASSEGLAGGNTGELFF
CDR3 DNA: TGTGCCAGCAGCGAGGGACTAGCGGGAGGTAACACCGGGGAGCTGTTTTTT

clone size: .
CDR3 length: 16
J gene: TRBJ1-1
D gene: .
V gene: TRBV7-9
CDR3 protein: CASSLTDLIMNTEAFF
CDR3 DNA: TGTGCCAGCAGCTTGACAGACCTTATAATGAACACTGAAGCTTTCTTT

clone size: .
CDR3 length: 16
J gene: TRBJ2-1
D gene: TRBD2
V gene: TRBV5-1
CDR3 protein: CASSFTSGVRTGEQFF
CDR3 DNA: TGCGCCAGCAGCTTTACTAGCGGGGTCCGGACGGGTGAGCAGTTCTTC

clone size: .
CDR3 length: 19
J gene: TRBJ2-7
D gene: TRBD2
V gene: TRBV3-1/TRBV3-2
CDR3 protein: CASSQDNLLAARPGYEQYF
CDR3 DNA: TGTGCCAGCAGCCAAGACAACCTACTAGCGGCCAGACCAGGGTACGAGCAGTACTTC

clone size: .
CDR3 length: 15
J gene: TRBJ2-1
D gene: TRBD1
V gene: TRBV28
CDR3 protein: CASSSGQGDYNEQFF
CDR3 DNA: TGTGCCAGCAGTTCCGGACAGGGGGACTACAATGAGCAGTTCTTC

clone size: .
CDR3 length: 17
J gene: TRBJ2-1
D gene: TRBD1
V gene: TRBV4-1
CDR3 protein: CASSQARGQSSYNEQFF
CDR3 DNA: TGCGCCAGCAGCCAAGCACGGGGACAGAGCTCCTACAATGAGCAGTTCTTC

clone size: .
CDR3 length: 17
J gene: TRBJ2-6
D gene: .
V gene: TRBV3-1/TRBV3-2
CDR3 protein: CASSQDKVSSGANVLTF
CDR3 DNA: TGTGCCAGCAGCCAAGACAAAGTGAGCTCTGGGGCCAACGTCCTGACTTTC

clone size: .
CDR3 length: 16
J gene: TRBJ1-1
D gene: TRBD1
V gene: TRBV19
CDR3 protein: CASSMPDRGAATEAFF
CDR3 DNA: TGTGCCAGTAGTATGCCAGACAGGGGAGCCGCCACTGAAGCTTTCTTT

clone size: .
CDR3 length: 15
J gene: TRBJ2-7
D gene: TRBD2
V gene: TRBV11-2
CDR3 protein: CASSLESSGRGEQYF
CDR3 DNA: TGTGCCAGCAGCTTAGAATCTAGCGGGCGGGGCGAGCAGTACTTC

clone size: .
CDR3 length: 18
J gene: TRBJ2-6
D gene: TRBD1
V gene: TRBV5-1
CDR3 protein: CASSLAERQGSGANVLTF
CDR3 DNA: TGCGCCAGCAGCTTGGCCGAGAGACAGGGCTCTGGGGCCAACGTCCTGACTTTC

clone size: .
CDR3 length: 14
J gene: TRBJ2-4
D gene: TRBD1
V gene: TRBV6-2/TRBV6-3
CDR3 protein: CASSYSRETGGEDF
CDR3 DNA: TGTGCCAGCAGTTACTCGCGTGAGACAGGGGGGGAGGACTTC

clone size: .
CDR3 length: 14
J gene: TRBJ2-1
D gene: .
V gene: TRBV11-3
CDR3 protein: CASSLSSSYNEQFF
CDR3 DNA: TGTGCCAGCAGCCTATCAAGCTCCTACAATGAGCAGTTCTTC

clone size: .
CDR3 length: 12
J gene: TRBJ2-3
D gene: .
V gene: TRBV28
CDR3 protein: CASSLLGATQYF
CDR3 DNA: TGTGCCAGCAGTTTACTGGGGGCTACGCAGTATTTT

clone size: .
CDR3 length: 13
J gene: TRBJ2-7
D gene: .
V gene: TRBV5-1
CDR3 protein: CASSLSETYEQYF
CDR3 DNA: TGCGCCAGCAGCTTAAGCGAAACCTACGAGCAGTACTTC

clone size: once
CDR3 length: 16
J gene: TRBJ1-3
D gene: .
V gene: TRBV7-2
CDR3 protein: CASSLKVGGSGNTIYF
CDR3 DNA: TGTGCCAGCAGCCTGAAGGTCGGGGGCTCTGGAAACACCATATATTTT

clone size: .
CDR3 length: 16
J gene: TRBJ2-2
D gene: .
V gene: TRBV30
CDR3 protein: CASNPRGRPNTGELFF
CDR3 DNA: TGTGCCTCCAATCCCAGGGGGAGGCCCAACACCGGGGAGCTGTTTTTT

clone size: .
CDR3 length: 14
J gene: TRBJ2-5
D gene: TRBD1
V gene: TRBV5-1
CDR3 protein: CASSMGQVEETQYF
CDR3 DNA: TGCGCCAGCAGCATGGGACAGGTAGAAGAGACCCAGTACTTC

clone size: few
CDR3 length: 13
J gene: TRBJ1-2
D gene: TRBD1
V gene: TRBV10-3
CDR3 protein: CAIRTGGDYGYTF
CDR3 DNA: TGTGCCATCAGGACAGGGGGTGACTATGGCTACACCTTC

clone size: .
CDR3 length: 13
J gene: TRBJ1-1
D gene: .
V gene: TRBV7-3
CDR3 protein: CASSFGPTTEAFF
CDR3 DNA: TGTGCCAGCAGCTTTGGTCCAACAACTGAAGCTTTCTTT

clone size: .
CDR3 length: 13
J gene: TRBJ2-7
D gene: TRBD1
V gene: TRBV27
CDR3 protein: CASSRDSDYEQYF
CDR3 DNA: TGTGCCAGCTCCCGGGACAGCGACTACGAGCAGTACTTC

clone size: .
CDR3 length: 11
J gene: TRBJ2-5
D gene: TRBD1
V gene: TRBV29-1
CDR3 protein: CSVHRGETQYF
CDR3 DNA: TGCAGCGTACACAGGGGTGAGACCCAGTACTTC

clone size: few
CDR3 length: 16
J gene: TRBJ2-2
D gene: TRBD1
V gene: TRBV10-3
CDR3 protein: CAISSGTGGVGGELFF
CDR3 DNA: TGTGCCATCAGCTCCGGGACAGGGGGCGTCGGCGGGGAGCTGTTTTTT

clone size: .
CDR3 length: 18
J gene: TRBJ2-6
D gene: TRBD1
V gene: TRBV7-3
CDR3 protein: CASSSTGGAISGANVLTF
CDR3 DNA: TGTGCCAGCAGCTCTACAGGGGGCGCGATCTCTGGGGCCAACGTCCTGACTTTC

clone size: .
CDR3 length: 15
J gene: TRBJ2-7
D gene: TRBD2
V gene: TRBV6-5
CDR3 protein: CASSYSSGRVYEQYF
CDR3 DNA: TGTGCCAGCAGTTACTCGAGCGGGAGGGTCTACGAGCAGTACTTC

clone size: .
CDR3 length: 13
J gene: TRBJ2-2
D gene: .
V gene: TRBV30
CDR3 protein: CAWRGNRGGELFF
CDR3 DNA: TGTGCCTGGAGGGGAAATAGGGGCGGGGAGCTGTTTTTT

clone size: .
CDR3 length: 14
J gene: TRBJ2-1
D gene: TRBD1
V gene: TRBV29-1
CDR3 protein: CSAEGQGAWGEQFF
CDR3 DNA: TGCAGCGCCGAAGGACAGGGGGCATGGGGTGAGCAGTTCTTC